The 8 T cell receptor beta chains below were found in one sample sequenced in a study of T cell repertoires in cytomegalovirus infection. TCRdb recomputed calls from the reads with MiXCR, one row per CDR3 protein. Among a few hundred thousand distinct CDR3 sequences listed, roughly an eighth were seen once. Specimen: PBMCs. All receptors derive from a human donor in good health (CMV status not recorded). Some clones in this sample may be carry-over from other donors' samples.

This clonotype was seen a few times. The chain has TRBV5-4 and TRBJ2-7, with D possibly matching TRBD1 (6 bases). Germline CDR1 and CDR2: SGHNT and YYREEE (reference sequence). Trimming shortened V by 4 bases and J by 4 bases, and 18 bases separated the two germline ends. This CDR3 has 15 residues. The CDR3 DNA sequence: TGTGCCAGCAGCCTTTTTGGACAGTTAGAGTACGAGCAGTACTTC. Amino acid sequence: CASSLFGQLEYEQYF. The entire variable domain, with the rest obtained from reference TRBV5-4 and TRBJ2-7, is as follows: ETGVTQSPTHLIKTRGQQVTLRCSSQSGHNTVSWYQQALGQGPQFIFQYYREEENGRGNFPPRFSGLQFPNYSSELNVNALELDDSALYLCASSLFGQLEYEQYFGPGTRLTVT.

This clonotype was counted ten times or more. The chain carries TRBV7-2 and TRBJ2-1; TRBD2 aligns across 9 bases. Unmatched junction bases numbered 0, after V lost 3 bases and J lost 0 bases. There are 15 residues in the CDR3. The V gene's germline CDR1 is SGHTA and CDR2 FQGNSA. The CDR3 protein is CASSFSGSSYNEQFF. For the CDR3, the DNA is TGTGCCAGCAGCTTTAGCGGGAGCTCCTACAATGAGCAGTTCTTC. Full variable domain (remainder filled in from reference TRBV7-2 and TRBJ2-1): GAGVSQSPSNKVTEKGKDVELRCDPISGHTALYWYRQSLGQGLEFLIYFQGNSAPDKSGLPSDRFSAERTGGSVSTLTIQRTQQEDSAVYLCASSFSGSSYNEQFFGPGTRLTVL.

The table lists this clonotype with many counts. V is TRBV7-9 and J is TRBJ2-5, with 7 nucleotides matching TRBD1. The CDR3 is made up of 14 amino acids. Germline V CDR1 and CDR2: SEHNR, FQNEAQ (reference sequence). Trimming removed 2 bases from V and 2 bases from J; junction bases left unmatched: 2. CDR3 residues: CASSLPGQQETQYF. In nucleotides, the CDR3 is TGTGCCAGCAGCTTACCGGGACAGCAAGAGACCCAGTACTTC.

The chain carries TRBV29-1 and TRBJ2-6; D unresolved. CDR1 is SQVTM, CDR2 ANQGSEA, per germline. The CDR3 runs 12 residues. Trimming stripped 7 bases from V and 4 bases from J, with 8 bases between. The CDR3 region has the DNA TGCAGCGCGGGTACCGGGGCCAACGTCCTGACTTTC. Amino acids: CSAGTGANVLTF.

This clonotype was counted many times. The chain recombines TRBV6-4 with TRBJ2-1; D unresolved. V lost 0 bases, J lost 10 bases, and 16 bases lay in between. The CDR3 covers 15 residues. Germline CDR1 and CDR2: MRHNA and SNTAGT. The CDR3 sequence: CASSDSTGSLGEQFF. In DNA form, the CDR3 reads TGTGCCAGCAGTGACTCGACGGGCTCCCTAGGAGAGCAGTTCTTC.

This clonotype was counted many times. The gene calls are TRBV7-2 and TRBJ2-5; D gene ambiguous. This CDR3 region has 15 residues. Germline values: CDR1 SGHTA, CDR2 FQGNSA. Trimming removed 1 base at V and 5 bases at J, with 14 bases between. This chain's CDR3 is CASSLDGRWSETQYF. DNA for the CDR3: TGTGCCAGCAGCTTAGACGGACGCTGGAGTGAGACCCAGTACTTC.

This clonotype appeared many times. The rearrangement joins TRBV29-1 to TRBJ2-5, with D maybe TRBD2 (6 bases). In germline, CDR1 is SQVTM, CDR2 ANQGSEA. This CDR3 is 14 amino acids long. V was clipped by 3 bases and J by 5 bases, with 16 bases between them. In nucleotides, the CDR3 is TGCAGCGTTGAGGAGGCCGGGAGAGGGGAGACCCAGTACTTC. It codes for CSVEEAGRGETQYF.

This clonotype came up many times. The rearrangement links TRBV11-1 to TRBJ1-6, with 12 bases fitting TRBD1. The CDR3 has 18 amino acids. CDR1 is SGHAT, CDR2 FQDESV, per germline (reference sequence). The junction had 10 bases not matched to a gene; V was cut back by 5 bases and J by 5 bases. DNA of the CDR3: TGTGCCAGCAGCGTTTCCGGGACAGGGGGCTTGGATAATTCACCCCTCCACTTT. Protein product: CASSVSGTGGLDNSPLHF.